What follows describes a single T cell receptor beta chain. The antigen remains unidentified. Trimming removed 4 bases at V and 5 bases at J, with 7 bases between. Germline V gene sequence: CDR1 SGHTA, CDR2 FQGTGA. CDR3 length equals 12 residues. These data are taken from a study of OX40 agonist ivuxolimab in advanced cancers. Looking at the study overall: Dose-escalation subjects each had hepatocellular carcinoma, melanoma, renal cell or head and neck cancer. Prior checkpoint blockade (anti-PD-1, anti-PD-L1 or anti-CTLA-4) was permitted; approximately 41% had it. Study-wide results and caveats: There was clonal expansion of CD4+ and CD8+ blood T cells by week 6 at 0.1 to 3.0 mg/kg.

The repertoire was sequenced with immunoSEQ multiplex PCR; TCRdb's copy has only in-frame clones and lacks some. The repertoire has over 14,000 clones, around 90% of them found once; the top ten carry roughly a quarter. The sample consisted of CD4+ or CD8+ T cells sorted from blood, taken in a trial of the OX40 agonist ivuxolimab. The chain couples TRBV7-3 to TRBJ2-3; D is uncertain. The source of this sequence is an adult with an advanced solid tumor such as melanoma, head and neck, liver or kidney cancer. The CDR3 DNA reads TGTGCCAGCAGCTCCAATGGAGATACGCAGTATTTT. This encodes CASSSNGDTQYF.